These T cell receptor beta chains were read from a single sample in a study of PD-1 blockade in classical Hodgkin lymphoma. The table came from immunoSEQ multiplex PCR; TCRdb's copy has only in-frame clones and leaves some out. The data show about 100,000 clones, roughly nine tenths seen once. Sequenced here: peripheral blood mononuclear cells (PBMCs), sampled before the second cycle of nivolumab. The receptor source for this set is a human donor with classical Hodgkin lymphoma. CDR3s include the opening cysteine and the closing phenylalanine or tryptophan. The D gene is left open where the match is weak. Size is stated for part of the rows, as once, few or many counts, or as a class when the clone is expanded.

>TRBJ1-5|-|TRBV7-9|-
TGTGCCAGCAGCTTAGCCTGGGAGGAGGGACAGCCCCAGCATTTT
CASSLAWEEGQPQHF
>TRBJ2-3|-|TRBV7-9|-
TGTGCCAGCAGCTCCCCTGTTCCGCCTCGTCCCCCCACAGATACGCAGTATTTT
CASSSPVPPRPPTDTQYF
>TRBJ2-2|-|TRBV6-1|-
TGTGCCAGCAGTGAAAGGACAGTTTCTGCTTCGAACACCGGGGAGCTGTTTTTT
CASSERTVSASNTGELFF
>TRBJ2-7|TRBD2|TRBV28|once
TGTGCCAGCAGTTTAACCCCCCTAGCGGGGAGCAGTCGCCACGAGCAGTACTTC
CASSLTPLAGSSRHEQYF
>TRBJ2-3|-|TRBV18|-
TGTGCCAGCTCACCCCTGGGACTGGGGGGCACAGATACGCAGTATTTT
CASSPLGLGGTDTQYF
>TRBJ2-3|TRBD2|TRBV5-1|-
TGCGCCAGCAGCCCGGTCACGGGGGGTCCTACAGATACGCAGTATTTT
CASSPVTGGPTDTQYF
>TRBJ2-2|-|TRBV2|-
TGTGCCAGCAGTGAAACCAGGGGTAGCACCGGGGAGCTGTTTTTT
CASSETRGSTGELFF
>TRBJ1-4|-|TRBV6-1|-
TGTGCCAGCAGTGACAGGGGCCTTAATGAAAAACTGTTTTTT
CASSDRGLNEKLFF
>TRBJ2-1|TRBD2|TRBV5-4|once
TGTGCCAGCAGCTCACAGACTAGCGGGACGGTGAATGAGCAGTTCTTC
CASSSQTSGTVNEQFF
>TRBJ1-1|-|TRBV20-1|once
TGCAGTGCTAGTGAGTGGGCTTTCTTT
CSASEWAFF
>TRBJ2-1|TRBD1|TRBV5-8|-
TGTGCCAGCAGCCCGGTGACAGGGACACGGAATGAGCAGTTCTTC
CASSPVTGTRNEQFF
>TRBJ2-7|-|TRBV15|-
TGTGCCACCAGCAGGAGTGATGACCCCTCCTACGAGCAGTACTTC
CATSRSDDPSYEQYF
>TRBJ1-5|-|TRBV10-2|few
TGCGCCAGCAGTGAGTCCTGGACTAATCAGCCCCAGCATTTT
CASSESWTNQPQHF
>TRBJ2-1|TRBD2|TRBV10-3|-
TGTGCCATCAGTGAGTCGGCTAGCGGGGTCTCCTACAATGAGCAGTTCTTC
CAISESASGVSYNEQFF
>TRBJ2-1|TRBD2|TRBV29-1|-
TGCAGCGTTGAACCACTAGCGACCTACAATGAGCAGTTCTTC
CSVEPLATYNEQFF
>TRBJ2-3|TRBD2|TRBV9|-
TGTGCCAGCAGCGTAGGGCGGGAGAGCACAGATACGCAGTATTTT
CASSVGRESTDTQYF
>TRBJ2-7|-|TRBV7-9|-
TGTGCCAGCAGCTTAGGGCAGGGCCGGAACGAGCAGTACTTC
CASSLGQGRNEQYF
>TRBJ1-4|-|TRBV5-4|-
TGTGCCAGCAGCAACTATTCAGGGCGAGAAAAACTGTTTTTT
CASSNYSGREKLFF
>TRBJ1-2|TRBD1|TRBV4-2|-
TGTGCCAGCAGCCAAGGGACAGGGGATGGCTACACCTTC
CASSQGTGDGYTF
>TRBJ1-5|-|TRBV30|-
TGTGCCTGGAGTGGGGGGGTGAGCCAGCCCCAGCATTTT
CAWSGGVSQPQHF
>TRBJ1-1|-|TRBV2|once
TGTGCCAGCAGTGAGAAGACAGCTATGAACACTGAAGCTTTCTTT
CASSEKTAMNTEAFF
>TRBJ2-3|-|TRBV6-5|-
TGTGCCAGCAGTTTCAACTCGGGGACAACGGGAGATACGCAGTATTTT
CASSFNSGTTGDTQYF
>TRBJ1-2|-|TRBV25-1|-
TGTGCCAGCAGTGAATATAACAACTATGGCTACACCTTC
CASSEYNNYGYTF
>TRBJ2-1|-|TRBV5-5|-
TGTGCCAGCAGCTTTGCGGGGAGCTCCTACAATGAGCAGTTCTTC
CASSFAGSSYNEQFF
>TRBJ2-6|-|TRBV18|-
TGTGCCAGCTCACCATGGGAACAGAGCTCTGGGGCCAACGTCCTGACTTTC
CASSPWEQSSGANVLTF
>TRBJ1-4|TRBD1|TRBV5-6|-
TGTGCCAGCAGCCGCCGGGACAGTGGGAATGAAAAACTGTTTTTT
CASSRRDSGNEKLFF
>TRBJ1-1|-|TRBV7-9|once
TGTGCCAGCAGCTCACCTTGGACAGTAATGAACACTGAAGCTTTCTTT
CASSSPWTVMNTEAFF
>TRBJ1-2|-|TRBV28|-
TGTGCCACCCATGGCCCATTTCATGGCTACACCTTC
CATHGPFHGYTF
>TRBJ2-7|-|TRBV5-4|-
TGTGCCAGCAGTTTGGGACTCCCAGGCTACGAGCAGTACTTC
CASSLGLPGYEQYF
>TRBJ2-5|TRBD1|TRBV5-8|-
TGTGCCAACCAAGTACAGGGGCCTTTTGAAGAGACCCAGTACTTC
CANQVQGPFEETQYF
>TRBJ1-1|TRBD1|TRBV5-4|-
TGTGCCAGCAGCTATCCGGACAGGGGCACTGAAGCTTTCTTT
CASSYPDRGTEAFF
>TRBJ1-1|-|TRBV7-9|-
TGTGCCAGCAGCCTCGACAGACTGAACACTGAAGCTTTCTTT
CASSLDRLNTEAFF
>TRBJ2-7|TRBD2|TRBV14|-
TGTGCCAGCAGCCAAGATTCTAGCGGCGCGAGGGAGCAGTACTTC
CASSQDSSGAREQYF
>TRBJ1-1|-|TRBV5-1|-
TGCGCCAGCAGCTTCCAGGAGAACACTGAAGCTTTCTTT
CASSFQENTEAFF
>TRBJ1-2|-|TRBV27|-
TGTGCCAGCAGTTACGGGACTTCGCTTATGGGTGGCTACACCTTC
CASSYGTSLMGGYTF
>TRBJ1-2|TRBD1|TRBV30|-
TGTGCCTGGAGTGTACAGGGGAACCCCTATGGCTACACCTTC
CAWSVQGNPYGYTF
>TRBJ1-1|-|TRBV11-1|once
TGTGCCAGCAGCAGGTCGCGGACTATGAACACTGAAGCTTTCTTT
CASSRSRTMNTEAFF